These 11 T cell receptor beta chains were sequenced from one sample in a study of identifying expanded T cells in peripheral blood. Sequenced by immunoSEQ multiplex PCR; TCRdb stores in-frame clones only, minus some. The sample has more than 95,000 clones; more than 75% are singletons. Sequencing used blood. These receptors came from a person aged 18 to 75 in good health.

This clone came up many times. The same CDR3 arises from other DNA sequences in this sample as well. This chain joins TRBV5-1 and TRBJ2-5; TRBD1 matches at 7 bases. The V gene's germline CDR1 is SGHRS and CDR2 YFSETQ. The CDR3 spans 13 residues. After removal of 3 bases from V and 2 bases from J, the junction contained 1 base not matched to a gene. The CDR3 nucleotides read TGCGCCAGCAGCTCGGGACAGCAAGAGACCCAGTACTTC. Its translation is CASSSGQQETQYF.

The genes are TRBV6-5 and TRBJ1-1; TRBD1 might be the D (6 bases). The CDR3 has 12 residues. Germline CDR1 and CDR2: MNHEY and SVGAGI. V shed 2 bases and J shed 8 bases, with 9 bases lying between them. CDR3 sequence reads: CASSYPGQEAFF. The CDR3 DNA sequence: TGTGCCAGCAGTTACCCCGGACAGGAAGCTTTCTTT.

This chain links TRBV2 with TRBJ2-2; 10 nucleotides match TRBD1. Germline V gives CDR1 SNHLY, CDR2 FYNNEI. Trimming cost V 8 bases and J 6 bases; bases outside gene matches: 9. The CDR3 runs to 15 residues. CDR3 bases: TGTGCCAGCGGTCGGGACAGGGGATTTTCCGGGGAGCTGTTTTTT. Translating gives CASGRDRGFSGELFF.

This clone was observed a handful of times. This chain uses TRBV7-9 with TRBJ2-7; 7 nucleotides agree with TRBD2. Germline V CDR1 and CDR2: SEHNR, FQNEAQ (reference sequence). This CDR3 contains 14 residues. The V and J ends lost 4 bases and 2 bases, in that order; junction bases with no gene match: 5. CDR3 coding DNA: TGTGCCAGCAGCTCCGGACTAGGGCCCTACGAGCAGTACTTC. The encoded protein is CASSSGLGPYEQYF.

J is TRBJ1-1 and V is TRBV30; no clear D. The germline gives CDR1 GTSNPN, CDR2 SVGIG (reference sequence). There are 13 residues in the CDR3. The ends were cut back, 3 bases at V and 6 bases at J, with 14 bases in the middle. This chain's CDR3 is CAWSFQEFAEAFF. The CDR3 DNA reads TGTGCCTGGAGCTTCCAGGAGTTCGCTGAAGCTTTCTTT.

The chain couples TRBV5-6 to TRBJ1-6; possible D gene TRBD1, 5 bases. This CDR3 has 16 residues. Germline loops: CDR1 SGHDT, CDR2 YYEEEE. V was trimmed by 2 bases and J by 10 bases, leaving 19 bases between them. The CDR3 sequence is CASSLGGKDGGSPLHF. The CDR3 region has the DNA TGTGCCAGCAGCTTAGGAGGGAAAGACGGGGGATCACCCCTCCACTTT.

The genes are TRBV14 and TRBJ1-1; D gene unclear. V lost 1 base to trimming and J lost 4 bases, with 4 bases between them. Germline V gives CDR1 SGHDN, CDR2 FVKESK. This CDR3 has 12 residues. The CDR3 bases are TGTGCCAGCAGCCAAGCGATCACTGAAGCTTTCTTT. Translation gives CASSQAITEAFF.

The chain links TRBV9 to TRBJ1-2; no firm D call. Trimming removed 1 base from V and 2 bases from J, with 0 bases in between. This CDR3 region has 11 residues. CDR1 is SGDLS and CDR2 is YYNGEE in the germline V gene. The CDR3 DNA is TGTGCCAGCAGCGTAAACTATGGCTACACCTTC. Translated: CASSVNYGYTF. Looking up the rest from reference TRBV9 and TRBJ1-2 gives the full variable domain: DSGVTQTPKHLITATGQRVTLRCSPRSGDLSVYWYQQSLDQGLQFLIQYYNGEERAKGNILERFSAQQFPDLHSELNLSSLELGDSALYFCASSVNYGYTFGSGTRLTVV.

The rearrangement joins TRBV5-6 to TRBJ2-5; a weak D match, TRBD1 (6 bases). Germline CDR1 and CDR2: SGHDT and YYEEEE. The CDR3 length is 15 residues. The V gene lost 2 bases and the J gene lost 2 bases, with 13 bases spanning the gap. Written as DNA, the CDR3 is TGTGCCAGCAGCTTAACAGGGATCCTACAAGAGACCCAGTACTTC. Translation: CASSLTGILQETQYF.

This chain connects TRBV19 to TRBJ2-2; 9 bases agree with TRBD1. This CDR3 spans 19 amino acids. The V and J ends lost 7 bases and 7 bases, in that order; junction bases with no gene match: 22. Germline V gives CDR1 LNHDA, CDR2 SQIVND (reference sequence). DNA for the CDR3: TGTGCCAGTACCCCCGACTTTCCAGGGACAGGGATTATCATCGGGGAGCTGTTTTTT. Residues: CASTPDFPGTGIIIGELFF. Drawing the rest from reference TRBV19 and TRBJ2-2, the complete variable domain is DGGITQSPKYLFRKEGQNVTLSCEQNLNHDAMYWYRQDPGQGLRLIYYSQIVNDFQKGDIAEGYSVSREKKESFPLTVTSAQKNPTAFYLCASTPDFPGTGIIIGELFFGEGSRLTVL.

CDR3 residues: CASRLKGAGAFF. CDR3 in DNA: TGTGCCAGCAGACTGAAGGGGGCGGGAGCTTTCTTT. The J gene is TRBJ1-1, the V gene TRBV6-1, with 7 bases aligning to TRBD1. Germline V gives CDR1 MNHNS, CDR2 SASEGT. The CDR3 loop spans 12 amino acids. The V and J ends lost 6 bases and 10 bases, in that order; junction bases with no gene match: 8.